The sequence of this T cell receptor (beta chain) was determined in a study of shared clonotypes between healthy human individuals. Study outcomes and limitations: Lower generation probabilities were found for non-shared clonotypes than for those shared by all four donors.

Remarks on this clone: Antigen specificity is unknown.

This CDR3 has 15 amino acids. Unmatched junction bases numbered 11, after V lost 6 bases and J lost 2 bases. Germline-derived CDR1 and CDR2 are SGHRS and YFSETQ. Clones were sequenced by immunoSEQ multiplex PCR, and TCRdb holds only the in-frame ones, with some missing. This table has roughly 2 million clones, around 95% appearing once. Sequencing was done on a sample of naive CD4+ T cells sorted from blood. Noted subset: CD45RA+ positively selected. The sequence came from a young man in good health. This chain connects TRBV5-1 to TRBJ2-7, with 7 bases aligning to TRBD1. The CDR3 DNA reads TGCGCCAGCACCTCATGGGTAGGGGGCACCTACGAGCAGTACTTC. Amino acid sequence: CASTSWVGGTYEQYF.